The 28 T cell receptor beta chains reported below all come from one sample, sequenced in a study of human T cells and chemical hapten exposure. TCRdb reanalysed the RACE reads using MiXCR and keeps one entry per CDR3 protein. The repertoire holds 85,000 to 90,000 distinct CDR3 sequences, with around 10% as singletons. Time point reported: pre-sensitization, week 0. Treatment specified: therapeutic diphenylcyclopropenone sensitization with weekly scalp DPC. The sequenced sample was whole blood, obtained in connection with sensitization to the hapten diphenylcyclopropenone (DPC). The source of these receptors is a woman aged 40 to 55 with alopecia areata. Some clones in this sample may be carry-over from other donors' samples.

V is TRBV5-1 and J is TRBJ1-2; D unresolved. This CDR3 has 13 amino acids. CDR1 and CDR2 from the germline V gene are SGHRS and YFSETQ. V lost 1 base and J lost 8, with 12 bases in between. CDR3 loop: CASSLNPETGYTF. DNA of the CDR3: TGCGCCAGCAGCTTGAATCCAGAGACCGGCTACACCTTC.

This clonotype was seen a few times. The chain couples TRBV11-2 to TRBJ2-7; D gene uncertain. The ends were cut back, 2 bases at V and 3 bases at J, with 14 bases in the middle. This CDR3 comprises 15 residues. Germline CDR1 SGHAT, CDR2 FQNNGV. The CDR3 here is CASSLSPSGNYEQYF. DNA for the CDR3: TGTGCCAGCAGCTTAAGTCCTTCGGGCAACTACGAGCAGTACTTC.

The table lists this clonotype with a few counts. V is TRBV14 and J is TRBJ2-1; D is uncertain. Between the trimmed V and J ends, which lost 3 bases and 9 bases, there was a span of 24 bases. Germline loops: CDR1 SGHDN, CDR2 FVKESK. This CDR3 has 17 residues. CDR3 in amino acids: CASSQRTLVLGSGEQFF. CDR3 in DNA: TGTGCCAGCAGCCAGCGGACGCTAGTGTTAGGATCGGGTGAGCAGTTCTTC.

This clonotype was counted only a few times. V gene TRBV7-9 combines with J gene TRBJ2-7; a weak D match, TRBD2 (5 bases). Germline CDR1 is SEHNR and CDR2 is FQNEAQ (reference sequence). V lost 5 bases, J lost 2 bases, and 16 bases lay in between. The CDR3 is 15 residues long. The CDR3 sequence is CASSPEGRFAYEQYF. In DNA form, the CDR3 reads TGTGCCAGCAGCCCCGAGGGCAGGTTCGCCTACGAGCAGTACTTC.

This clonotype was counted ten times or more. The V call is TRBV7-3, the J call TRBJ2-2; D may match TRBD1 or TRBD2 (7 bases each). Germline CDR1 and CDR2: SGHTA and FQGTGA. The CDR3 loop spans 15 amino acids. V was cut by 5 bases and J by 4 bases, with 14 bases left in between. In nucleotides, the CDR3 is TGTGCCAGCAGCCAGCGGGACAGCCTCACCGGGGAGCTGTTTTTT. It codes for CASSQRDSLTGELFF.

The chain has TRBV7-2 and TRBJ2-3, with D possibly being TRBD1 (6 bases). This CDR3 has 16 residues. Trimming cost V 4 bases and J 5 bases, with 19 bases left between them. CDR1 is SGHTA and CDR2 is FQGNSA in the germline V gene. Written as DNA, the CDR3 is TGTGCCAGCAGCTCCGTTTCAGGGGCCCGCGAAGATACGCAGTATTTT. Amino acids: CASSSVSGAREDTQYF.

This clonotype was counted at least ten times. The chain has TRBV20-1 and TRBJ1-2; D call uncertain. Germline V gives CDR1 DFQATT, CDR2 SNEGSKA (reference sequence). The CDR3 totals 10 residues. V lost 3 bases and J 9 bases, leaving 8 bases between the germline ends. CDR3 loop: CSASVRSYTF. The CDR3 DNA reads TGCAGTGCTAGTGTTCGAAGCTACACCTTC.

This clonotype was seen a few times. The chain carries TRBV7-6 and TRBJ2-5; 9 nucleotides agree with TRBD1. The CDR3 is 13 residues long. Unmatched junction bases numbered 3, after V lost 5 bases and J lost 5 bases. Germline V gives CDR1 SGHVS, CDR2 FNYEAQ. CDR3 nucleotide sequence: TGTGCCAGCAGCCGGGACAGGGTGGAGACCCAGTACTTC. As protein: CASSRDRVETQYF.

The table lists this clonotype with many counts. CDR3 region: CSARGTSQETQYF. The CDR3, as DNA: TGCAGTGCTAGAGGGACTAGCCAAGAGACCCAGTACTTC. V is TRBV20-1 and J is TRBJ2-5; 7 nucleotides line up with TRBD2. Germline V lookup: CDR1 DFQATT, CDR2 SNEGSKA (reference sequence). V lost 1 base to trimming and J lost 1 base; unmatched junction nucleotides: 0. The CDR3 has 13 residues.

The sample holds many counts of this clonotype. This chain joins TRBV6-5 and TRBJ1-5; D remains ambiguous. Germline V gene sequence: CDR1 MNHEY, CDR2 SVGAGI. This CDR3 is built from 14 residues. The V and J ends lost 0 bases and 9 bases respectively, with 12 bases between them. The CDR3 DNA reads TGTGCCAGCAGTTACTCACCTCAGAGGTCGCCCCAGCATTTT. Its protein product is CASSYSPQRSPQHF.

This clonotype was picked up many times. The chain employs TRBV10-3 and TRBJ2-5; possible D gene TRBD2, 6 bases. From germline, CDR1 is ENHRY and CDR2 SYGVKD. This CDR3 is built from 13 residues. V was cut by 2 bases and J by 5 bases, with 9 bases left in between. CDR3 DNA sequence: TGTGCCATCAGTGAGGCAGGGAGGGAGACCCAGTACTTC. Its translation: CAISEAGRETQYF.

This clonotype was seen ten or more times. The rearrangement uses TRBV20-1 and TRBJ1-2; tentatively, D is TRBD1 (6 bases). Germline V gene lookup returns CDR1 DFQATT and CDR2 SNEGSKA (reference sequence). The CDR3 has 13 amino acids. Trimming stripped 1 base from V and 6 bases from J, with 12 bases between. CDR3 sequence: CSARVRAGDGYTF. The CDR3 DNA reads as TGCAGTGCTAGAGTTAGGGCAGGGGATGGCTACACCTTC.

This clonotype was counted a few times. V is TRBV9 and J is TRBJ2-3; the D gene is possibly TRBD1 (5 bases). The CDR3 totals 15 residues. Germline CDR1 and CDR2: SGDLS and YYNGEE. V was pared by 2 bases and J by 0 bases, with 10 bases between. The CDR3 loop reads CASSVAGISTDTQYF. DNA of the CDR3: TGTGCCAGCAGCGTGGCAGGGATTAGCACAGATACGCAGTATTTT.

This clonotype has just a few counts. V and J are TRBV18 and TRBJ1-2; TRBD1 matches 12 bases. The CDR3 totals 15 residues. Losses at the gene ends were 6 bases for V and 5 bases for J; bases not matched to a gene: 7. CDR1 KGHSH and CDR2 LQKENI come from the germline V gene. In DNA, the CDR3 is TGTGCCAGCTCCCAGGGACAGGGGGCTAGGTATGGCTACACCTTC. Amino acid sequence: CASSQGQGARYGYTF.

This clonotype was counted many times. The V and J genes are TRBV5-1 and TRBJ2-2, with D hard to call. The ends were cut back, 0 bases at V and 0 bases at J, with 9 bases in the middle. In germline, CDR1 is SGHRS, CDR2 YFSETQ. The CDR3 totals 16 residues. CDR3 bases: TGCGCCAGCAGCTTGGGTGCAAGCGCGAACACCGGGGAGCTGTTTTTT. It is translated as CASSLGASANTGELFF.

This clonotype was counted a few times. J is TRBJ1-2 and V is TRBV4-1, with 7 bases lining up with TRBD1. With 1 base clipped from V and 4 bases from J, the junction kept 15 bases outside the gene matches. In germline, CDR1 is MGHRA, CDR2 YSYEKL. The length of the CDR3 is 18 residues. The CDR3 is CASSQGRAVQGVAYGYTF. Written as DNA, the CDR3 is TGCGCCAGCAGCCAAGGGAGGGCCGTGCAGGGGGTGGCCTATGGCTACACCTTC.

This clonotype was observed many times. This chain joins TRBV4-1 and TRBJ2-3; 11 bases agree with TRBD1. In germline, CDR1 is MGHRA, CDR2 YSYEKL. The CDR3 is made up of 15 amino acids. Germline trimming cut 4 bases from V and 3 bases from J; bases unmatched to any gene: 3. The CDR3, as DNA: TGCGCCAGCAGCCCCCGGGACAGGGGGACAGATACGCAGTATTTT. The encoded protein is CASSPRDRGTDTQYF.

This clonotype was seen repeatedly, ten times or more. CDR3 loop: CASTQRGSDYEQYF. CDR3 nucleotides: TGTGCCAGCACCCAACGGGGGTCCGACTACGAGCAGTACTTC. The chain uses TRBV11-2 and TRBJ2-7; possible D gene TRBD2, 6 bases. Trimming took off 7 bases at V and 3 bases at J, with 16 bases between the two ends. The length of the CDR3 is 14 residues. Germline lookup yields CDR1 SGHAT and CDR2 FQNNGV.

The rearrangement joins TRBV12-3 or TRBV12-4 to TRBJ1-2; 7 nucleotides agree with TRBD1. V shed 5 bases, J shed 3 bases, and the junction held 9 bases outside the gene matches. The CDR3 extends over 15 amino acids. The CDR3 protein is CASSTGTAFHYGYTF. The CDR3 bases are TGTGCCAGCAGTACTGGGACAGCCTTTCACTATGGCTACACCTTC.

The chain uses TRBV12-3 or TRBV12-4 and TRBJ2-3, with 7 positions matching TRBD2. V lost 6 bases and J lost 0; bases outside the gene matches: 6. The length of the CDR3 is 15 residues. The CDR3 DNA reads TGTGCCAGCAGGCCGCGGGGGAGTAGCACAGATACGCAGTATTTT. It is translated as CASRPRGSSTDTQYF.

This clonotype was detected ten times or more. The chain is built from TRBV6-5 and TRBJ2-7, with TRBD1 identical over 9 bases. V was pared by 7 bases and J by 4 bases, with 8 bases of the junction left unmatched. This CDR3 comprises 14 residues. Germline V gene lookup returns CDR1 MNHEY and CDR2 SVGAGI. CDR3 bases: TGTGCCAGCATGCCGGGACAGGGCCGTTACGAGCAGTACTTC. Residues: CASMPGQGRYEQYF.

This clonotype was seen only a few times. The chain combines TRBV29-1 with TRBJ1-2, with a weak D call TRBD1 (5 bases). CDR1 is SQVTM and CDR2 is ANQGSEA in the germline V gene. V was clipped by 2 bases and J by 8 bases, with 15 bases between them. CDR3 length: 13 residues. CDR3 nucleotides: TGCAGCGTTGAAAACCCAGGGATAGGCGGCTACACCTTC. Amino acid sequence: CSVENPGIGGYTF. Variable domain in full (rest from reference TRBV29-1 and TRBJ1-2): SAVISQKPSRDICQRGTSLTIQCQVDSQVTMMFWYRQQPGQSLTLIATANQGSEATYESGFVIDKFPISRPNLTFSTLTVSNMSPEDSSIYLCSVENPGIGGYTFGSGTRLTVV.

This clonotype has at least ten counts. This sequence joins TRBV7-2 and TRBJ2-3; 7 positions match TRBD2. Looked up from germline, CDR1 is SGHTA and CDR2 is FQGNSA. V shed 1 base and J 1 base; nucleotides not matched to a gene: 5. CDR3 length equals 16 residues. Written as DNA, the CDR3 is TGTGCCAGCAGCTTAGAACCAGCGGGGCGCACAGATACGCAGTATTTT. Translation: CASSLEPAGRTDTQYF. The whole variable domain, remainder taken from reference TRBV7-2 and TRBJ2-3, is GAGVSQSPSNKVTEKGKDVELRCDPISGHTALYWYRQSLGQGLEFLIYFQGNSAPDKSGLPSDRFSAERTGGSVSTLTIQRTQQEDSAVYLCASSLEPAGRTDTQYFGPGTRLTVL.

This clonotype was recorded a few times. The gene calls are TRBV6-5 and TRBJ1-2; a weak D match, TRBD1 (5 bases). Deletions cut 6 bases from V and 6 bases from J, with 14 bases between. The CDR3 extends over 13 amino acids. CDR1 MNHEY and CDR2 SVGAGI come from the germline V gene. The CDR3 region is CASRGRAGHGYTF. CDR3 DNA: TGTGCCAGCAGGGGGCGGGCAGGACATGGCTACACCTTC.

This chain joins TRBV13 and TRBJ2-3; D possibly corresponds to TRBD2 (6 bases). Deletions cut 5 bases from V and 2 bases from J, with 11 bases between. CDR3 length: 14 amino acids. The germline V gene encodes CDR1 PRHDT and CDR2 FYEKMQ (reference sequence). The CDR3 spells CASSIGSSTDTQYF. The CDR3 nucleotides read TGTGCCAGCAGCATCGGGAGCTCCACAGATACGCAGTATTTT.

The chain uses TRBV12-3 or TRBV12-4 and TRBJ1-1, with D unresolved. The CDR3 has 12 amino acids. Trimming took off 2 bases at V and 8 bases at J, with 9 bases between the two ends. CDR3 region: CASSLQSPEAFF. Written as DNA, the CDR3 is TGTGCCAGCAGTTTACAGTCTCCAGAAGCTTTCTTT.

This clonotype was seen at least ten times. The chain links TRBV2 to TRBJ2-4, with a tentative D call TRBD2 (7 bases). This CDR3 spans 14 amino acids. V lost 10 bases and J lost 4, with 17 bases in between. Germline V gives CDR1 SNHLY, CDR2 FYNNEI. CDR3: CATSLGGHKNIQYF. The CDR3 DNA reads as TGTGCCACCTCCTTGGGGGGGCATAAAAACATTCAGTACTTC.

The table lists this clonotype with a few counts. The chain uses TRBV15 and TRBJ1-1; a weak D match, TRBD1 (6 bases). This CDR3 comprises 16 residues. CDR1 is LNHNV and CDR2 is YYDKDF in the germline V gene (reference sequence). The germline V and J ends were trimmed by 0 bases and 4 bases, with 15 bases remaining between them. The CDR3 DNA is TGTGCCACCAGCAGAGATCGCAGGGGACGTAGCACTGAAGCTTTCTTT. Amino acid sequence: CATSRDRRGRSTEAFF.